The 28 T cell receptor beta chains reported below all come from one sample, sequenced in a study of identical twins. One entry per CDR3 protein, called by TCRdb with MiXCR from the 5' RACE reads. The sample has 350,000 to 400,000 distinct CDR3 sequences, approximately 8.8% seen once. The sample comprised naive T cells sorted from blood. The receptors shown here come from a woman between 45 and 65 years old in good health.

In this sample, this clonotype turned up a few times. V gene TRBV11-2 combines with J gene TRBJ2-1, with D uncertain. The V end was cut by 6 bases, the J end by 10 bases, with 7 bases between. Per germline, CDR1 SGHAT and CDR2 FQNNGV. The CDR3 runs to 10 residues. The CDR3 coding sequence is TGTGCCAGCAGGCTAGGCGAGCAGTTCTTC. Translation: CASRLGEQFF.

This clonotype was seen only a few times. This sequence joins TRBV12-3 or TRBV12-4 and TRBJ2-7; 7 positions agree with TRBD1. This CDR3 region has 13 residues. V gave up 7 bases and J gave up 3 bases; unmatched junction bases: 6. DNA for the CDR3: TGTGCCAGCAACCGACAGGGTAACTACGAGCAGTACTTC. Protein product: CASNRQGNYEQYF.

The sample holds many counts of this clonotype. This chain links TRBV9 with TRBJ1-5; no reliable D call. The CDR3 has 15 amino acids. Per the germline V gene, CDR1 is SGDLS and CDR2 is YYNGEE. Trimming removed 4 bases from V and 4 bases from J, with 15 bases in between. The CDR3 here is CASSMHPGPNQPQHF. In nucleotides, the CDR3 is TGTGCCAGCAGCATGCACCCGGGCCCTAATCAGCCCCAGCATTTT.

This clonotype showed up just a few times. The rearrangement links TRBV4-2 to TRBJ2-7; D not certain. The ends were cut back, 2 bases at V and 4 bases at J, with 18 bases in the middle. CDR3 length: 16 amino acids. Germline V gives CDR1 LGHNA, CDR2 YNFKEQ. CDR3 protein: CASSQSWRDSKYEQYF. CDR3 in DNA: TGTGCCAGCAGCCAATCATGGAGAGACTCTAAATACGAGCAGTACTTC.

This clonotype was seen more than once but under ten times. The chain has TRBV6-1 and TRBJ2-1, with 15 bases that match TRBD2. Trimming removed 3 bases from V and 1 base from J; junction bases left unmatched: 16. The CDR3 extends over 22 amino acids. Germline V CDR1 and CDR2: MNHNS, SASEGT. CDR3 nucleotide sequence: TGTGCCAGCAGTGAGGAGTATGCGTTGGGACTAGCGGGAGGAAAATCCTACAATGAGCAGTTCTTC. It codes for CASSEEYALGLAGGKSYNEQFF.

The CDR3 spells CSVLRPANYGYTF. The CDR3 DNA reads as TGCAGCGTATTGCGGCCGGCTAACTATGGCTACACCTTC. The rearrangement uses TRBV29-1 and TRBJ1-2, with D unclear. Germline V CDR1 and CDR2: SQVTM, ANQGSEA. V was shortened by 6 bases and J by 0 bases, with 11 bases between the two germline ends. The CDR3 covers 13 residues.

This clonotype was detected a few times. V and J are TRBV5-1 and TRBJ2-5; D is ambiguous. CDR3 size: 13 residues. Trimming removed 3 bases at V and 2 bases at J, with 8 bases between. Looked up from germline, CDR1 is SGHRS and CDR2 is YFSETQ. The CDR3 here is CASSSGRQETQYF. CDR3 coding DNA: TGCGCCAGCAGCTCCGGACGACAAGAGACCCAGTACTTC.

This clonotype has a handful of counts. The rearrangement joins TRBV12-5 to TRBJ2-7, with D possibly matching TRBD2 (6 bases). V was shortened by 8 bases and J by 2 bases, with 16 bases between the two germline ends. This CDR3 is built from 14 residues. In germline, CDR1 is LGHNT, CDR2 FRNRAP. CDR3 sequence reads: CASLGGGLPYEQYF. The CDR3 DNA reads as TGTGCTAGTCTGGGAGGAGGGTTACCCTACGAGCAGTACTTC.

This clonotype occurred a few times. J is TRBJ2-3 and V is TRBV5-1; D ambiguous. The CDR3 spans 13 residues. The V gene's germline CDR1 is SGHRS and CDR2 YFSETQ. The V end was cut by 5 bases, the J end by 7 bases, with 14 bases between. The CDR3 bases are TGCGCCAGCAGAATATCCGGTCTGTATACGCAGTATTTT. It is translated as CASRISGLYTQYF.

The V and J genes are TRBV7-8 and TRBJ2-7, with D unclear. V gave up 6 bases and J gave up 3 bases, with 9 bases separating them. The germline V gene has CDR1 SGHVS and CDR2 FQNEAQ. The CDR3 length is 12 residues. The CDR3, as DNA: TGTGCCAGCAGTCACACCAACTACGAGCAGTACTTC. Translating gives CASSHTNYEQYF.

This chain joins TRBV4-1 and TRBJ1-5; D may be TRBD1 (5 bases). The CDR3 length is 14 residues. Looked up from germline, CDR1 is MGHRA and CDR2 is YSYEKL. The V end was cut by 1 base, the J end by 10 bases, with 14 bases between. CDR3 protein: CASSQGGSRSPQHF. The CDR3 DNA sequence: TGCGCCAGCAGCCAAGGGGGGAGCCGTTCTCCCCAGCATTTT.

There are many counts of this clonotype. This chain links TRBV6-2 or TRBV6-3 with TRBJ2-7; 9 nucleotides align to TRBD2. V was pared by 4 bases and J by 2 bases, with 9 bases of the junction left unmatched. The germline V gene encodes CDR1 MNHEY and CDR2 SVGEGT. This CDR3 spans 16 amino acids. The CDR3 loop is CASSSTSGHSAYEQYV. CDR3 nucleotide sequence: TGTGCCAGCAGTTCCACTAGCGGGCATTCGGCCTACGAGCAGTACGTC.

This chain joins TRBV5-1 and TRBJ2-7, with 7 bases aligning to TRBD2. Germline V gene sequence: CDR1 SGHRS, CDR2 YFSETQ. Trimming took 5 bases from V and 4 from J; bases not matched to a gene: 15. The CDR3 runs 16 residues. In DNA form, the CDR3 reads TGCGCCAGCAGGGAGCTTCAGGGCTCCGGGGGGTACGAGCAGTACTTC. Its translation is CASRELQGSGGYEQYF.

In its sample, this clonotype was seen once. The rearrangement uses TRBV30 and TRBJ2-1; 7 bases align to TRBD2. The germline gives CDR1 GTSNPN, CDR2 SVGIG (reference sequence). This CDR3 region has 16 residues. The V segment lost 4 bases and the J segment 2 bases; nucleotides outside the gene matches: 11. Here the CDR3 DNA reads TGTGCCTGGACCCCTCCGAGGACTAGACCCTACAATGAGCAGTTCTTC. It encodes CAWTPPRTRPYNEQFF.

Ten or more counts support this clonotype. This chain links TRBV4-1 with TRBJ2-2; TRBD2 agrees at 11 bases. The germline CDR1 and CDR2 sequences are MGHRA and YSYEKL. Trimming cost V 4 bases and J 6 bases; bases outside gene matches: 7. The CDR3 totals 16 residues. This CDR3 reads CASSPLAGDRAGELFF. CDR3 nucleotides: TGCGCCAGCAGCCCACTAGCGGGAGACCGCGCCGGGGAGCTGTTTTTT.

Here the CDR3 reads CASSYSGENSPLHF. CDR3 coding DNA: TGTGCCAGCAGTTACTCGGGGGAGAATTCACCCCTCCACTTT. V is TRBV6-2 or TRBV6-3 and J is TRBJ1-6, with D possibly matching TRBD1 (5 bases). Trimming cost V 0 bases and J 7 bases, with 7 bases left between them. The CDR3 runs to 14 residues. Germline loops: CDR1 MNHEY, CDR2 SVGEGT.

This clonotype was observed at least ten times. The CDR3 sequence is CASSGDRELVDTQYF. The CDR3 nucleotides are TGTGCCAGCAGCGGAGACAGGGAATTGGTAGATACGCAGTATTTT. The V call is TRBV9, the J call TRBJ2-3; 7 bases agree with TRBD1. The CDR3 is 15 residues long. Trimming removed 3 bases from V and 5 bases from J; junction bases left unmatched: 9. Germline CDR1 reads SGDLS; CDR2 reads YYNGEE.

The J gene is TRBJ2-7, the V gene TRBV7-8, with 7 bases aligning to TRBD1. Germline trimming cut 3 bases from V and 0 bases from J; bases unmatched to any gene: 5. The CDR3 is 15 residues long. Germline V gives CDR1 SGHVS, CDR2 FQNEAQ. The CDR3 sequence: CASSFGQVSSYEQYF. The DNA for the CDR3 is TGTGCCAGCAGCTTCGGACAGGTCAGCTCCTACGAGCAGTACTTC. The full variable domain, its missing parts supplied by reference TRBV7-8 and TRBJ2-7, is GAGVSQSPRYKVAKRGQDVALRCDPISGHVSLFWYQQALGQGPEFLTYFQNEAQLDKSGLPSDRFFAERPEGSVSTLKIQRTQQEDSAVYLCASSFGQVSSYEQYFGPGTRLTVT.

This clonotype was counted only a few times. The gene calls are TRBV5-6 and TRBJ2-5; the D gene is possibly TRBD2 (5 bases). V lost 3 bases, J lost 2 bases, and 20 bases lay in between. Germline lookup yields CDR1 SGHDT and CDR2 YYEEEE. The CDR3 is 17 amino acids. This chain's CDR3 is CASSSPIQLAEQETQYF. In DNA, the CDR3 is TGTGCCAGCAGCTCCCCTATCCAGCTAGCAGAGCAAGAGACCCAGTACTTC.

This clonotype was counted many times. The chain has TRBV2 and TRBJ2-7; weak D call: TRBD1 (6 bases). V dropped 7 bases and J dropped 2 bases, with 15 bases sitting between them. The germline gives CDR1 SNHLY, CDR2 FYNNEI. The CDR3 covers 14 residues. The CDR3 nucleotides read TGTGCCAGCAAAGGGGGACGTTTCGCCTACGAGCAGTACTTC. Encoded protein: CASKGGRFAYEQYF.

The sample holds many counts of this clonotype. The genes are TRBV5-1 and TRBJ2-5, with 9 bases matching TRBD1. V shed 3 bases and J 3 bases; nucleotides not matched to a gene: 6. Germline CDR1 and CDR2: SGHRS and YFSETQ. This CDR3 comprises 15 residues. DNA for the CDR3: TGCGCCAGCAGCTATACAGGGGGCGGGGAAGAGACCCAGTACTTC. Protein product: CASSYTGGGEETQYF.

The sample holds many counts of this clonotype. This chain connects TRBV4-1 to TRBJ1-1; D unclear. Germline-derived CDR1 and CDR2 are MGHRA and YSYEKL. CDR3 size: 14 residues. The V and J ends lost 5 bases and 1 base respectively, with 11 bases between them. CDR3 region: CASSTRQENTEAFF. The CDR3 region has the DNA TGCGCCAGCAGCACTCGACAAGAGAACACTGAAGCTTTCTTT.

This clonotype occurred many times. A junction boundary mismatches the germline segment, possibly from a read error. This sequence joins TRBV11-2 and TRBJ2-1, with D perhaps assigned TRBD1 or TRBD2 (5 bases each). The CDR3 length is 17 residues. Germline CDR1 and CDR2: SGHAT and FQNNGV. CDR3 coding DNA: TGTGCCAGCAGCCTTGGGACCACTGGGAGCTCCTACAATGAGCAGTTCTTT. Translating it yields CASSLGTTGSSYNEQFF.

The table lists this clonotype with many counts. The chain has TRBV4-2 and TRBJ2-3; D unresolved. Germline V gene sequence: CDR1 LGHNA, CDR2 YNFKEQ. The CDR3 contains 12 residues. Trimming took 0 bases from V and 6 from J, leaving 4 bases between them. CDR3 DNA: TGTGCCAGCAGCCAAGATGTTGATACGCAGTATTTT. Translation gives CASSQDVDTQYF.

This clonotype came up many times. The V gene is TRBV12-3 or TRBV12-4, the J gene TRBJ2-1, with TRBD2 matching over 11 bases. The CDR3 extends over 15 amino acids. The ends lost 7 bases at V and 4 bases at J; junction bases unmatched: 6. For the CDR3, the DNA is TGTGCCAGCACCGCCGGGACTAGCGGATACAATGAGCAGTTCTTC. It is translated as CASTAGTSGYNEQFF.

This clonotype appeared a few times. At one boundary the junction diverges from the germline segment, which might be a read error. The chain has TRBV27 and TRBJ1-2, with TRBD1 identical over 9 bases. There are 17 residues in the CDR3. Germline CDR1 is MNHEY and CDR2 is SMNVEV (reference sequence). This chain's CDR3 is CASSLSIRDRVKHGYTF. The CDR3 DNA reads TGTGCCAGCAGTCTATCAATCCGGGACAGGGTTAAACATGGCTACACCTTC.

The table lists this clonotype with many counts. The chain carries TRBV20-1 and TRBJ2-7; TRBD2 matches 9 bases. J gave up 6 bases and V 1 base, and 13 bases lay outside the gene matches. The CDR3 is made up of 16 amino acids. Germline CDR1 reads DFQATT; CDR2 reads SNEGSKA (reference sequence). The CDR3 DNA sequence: TGCAGTGCTAGAGGGGCCCCGATAGCGGGAGATACCGAGCAGTACTTC. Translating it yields CSARGAPIAGDTEQYF.

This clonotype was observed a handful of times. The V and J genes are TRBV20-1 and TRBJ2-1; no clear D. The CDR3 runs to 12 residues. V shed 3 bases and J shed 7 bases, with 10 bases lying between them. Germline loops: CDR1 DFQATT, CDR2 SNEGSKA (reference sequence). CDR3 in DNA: TGCAGTGCTAGCTCCTGGGCAAATGAGCAGTTCTTC. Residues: CSASSWANEQFF.